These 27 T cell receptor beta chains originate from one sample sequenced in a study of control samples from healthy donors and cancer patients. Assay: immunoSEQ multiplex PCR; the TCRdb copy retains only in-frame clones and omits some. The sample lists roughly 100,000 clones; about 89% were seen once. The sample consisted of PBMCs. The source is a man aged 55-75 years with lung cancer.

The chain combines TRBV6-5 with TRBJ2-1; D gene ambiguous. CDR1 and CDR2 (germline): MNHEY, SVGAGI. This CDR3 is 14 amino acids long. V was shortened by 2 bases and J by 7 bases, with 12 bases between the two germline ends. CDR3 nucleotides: TGTGCCAGCAGTTACATGCTGGTGGGGAATGAGCAGTTCTTC. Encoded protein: CASSYMLVGNEQFF.

The DNA of the CDR3 is TGTGCCAGCAGCTTGCAGGTGGCAGGGGGATGGACTAATGAAAAACTGTTTTTT. Translated: CASSLQVAGGWTNEKLFF. The chain carries TRBV5-6 and TRBJ1-4; the match to TRBD1 covers 7 bases. With V trimmed by 1 base and J by 2 bases, 11 bases remained unmatched. Per germline, CDR1 SGHDT and CDR2 YYEEEE. The CDR3 is 18 amino acids.

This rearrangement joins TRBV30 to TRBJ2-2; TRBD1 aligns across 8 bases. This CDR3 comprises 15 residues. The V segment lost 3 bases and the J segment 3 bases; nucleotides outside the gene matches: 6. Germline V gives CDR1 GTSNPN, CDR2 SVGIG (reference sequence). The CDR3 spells CAWSLRGLDTGELFF. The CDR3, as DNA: TGTGCCTGGAGCCTCAGGGGGCTTGACACCGGGGAGCTGTTTTTT.

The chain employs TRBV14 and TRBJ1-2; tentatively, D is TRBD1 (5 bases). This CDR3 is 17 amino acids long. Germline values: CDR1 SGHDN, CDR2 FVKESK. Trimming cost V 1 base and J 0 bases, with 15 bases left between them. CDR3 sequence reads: CASSQGRDPVANYGYTF. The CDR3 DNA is TGTGCCAGCAGCCAAGGAAGGGACCCGGTAGCTAACTATGGCTACACCTTC.

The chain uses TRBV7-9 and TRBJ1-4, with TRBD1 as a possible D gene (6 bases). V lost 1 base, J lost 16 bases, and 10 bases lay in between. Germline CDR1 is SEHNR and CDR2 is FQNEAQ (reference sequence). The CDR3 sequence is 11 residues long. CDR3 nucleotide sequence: TGTGCCAGCAGCTTAGGGACAGACCGGTTTTTT. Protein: CASSLGTDRFF.

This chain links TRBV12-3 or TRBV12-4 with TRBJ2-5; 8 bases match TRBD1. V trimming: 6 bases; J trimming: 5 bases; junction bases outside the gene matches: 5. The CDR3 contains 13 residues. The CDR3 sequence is CASSRTGFETQYF. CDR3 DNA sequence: TGTGCCAGCAGCCGGACAGGGTTTGAGACCCAGTACTTC.

The CDR3 sequence is CASSYRTSYEQYF. The CDR3 DNA is TGTGCCAGCAGTTACCGCACCTCCTACGAGCAGTACTTC. V gene TRBV6-5 combines with J gene TRBJ2-7; D uncertain. The germline V gene has CDR1 MNHEY and CDR2 SVGAGI. The CDR3 consists of 13 residues. V was cut by 2 bases and J by 0 bases, with 5 bases left in between.

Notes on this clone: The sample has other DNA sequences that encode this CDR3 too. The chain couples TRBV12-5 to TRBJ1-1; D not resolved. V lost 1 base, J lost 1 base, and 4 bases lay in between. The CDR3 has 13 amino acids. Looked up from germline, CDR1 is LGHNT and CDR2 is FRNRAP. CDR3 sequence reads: CASGLEPNTEAFF. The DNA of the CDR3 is TGTGCTAGTGGTTTGGAACCGAACACTGAAGCTTTCTTT.

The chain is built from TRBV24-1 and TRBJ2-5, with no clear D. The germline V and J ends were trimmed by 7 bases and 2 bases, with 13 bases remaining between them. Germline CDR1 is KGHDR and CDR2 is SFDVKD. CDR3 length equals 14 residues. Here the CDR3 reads CATRGPQTQETQYF. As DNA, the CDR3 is TGTGCCACCAGGGGTCCTCAGACACAAGAGACCCAGTACTTC.

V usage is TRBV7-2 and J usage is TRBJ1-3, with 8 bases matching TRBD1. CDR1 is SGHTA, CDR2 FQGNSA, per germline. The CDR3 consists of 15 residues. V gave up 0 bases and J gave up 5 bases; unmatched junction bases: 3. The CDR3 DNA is TGTGCCAGCAGCTTAGCTTGGACAGGGAGAAACACCATATATTTT. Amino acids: CASSLAWTGRNTIYF.

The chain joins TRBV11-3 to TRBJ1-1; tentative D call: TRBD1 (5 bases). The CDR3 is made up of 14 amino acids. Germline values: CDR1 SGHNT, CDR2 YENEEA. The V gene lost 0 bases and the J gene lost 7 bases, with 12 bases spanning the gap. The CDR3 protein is CASSLEGARGEAFF. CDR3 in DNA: TGTGCCAGCAGCTTAGAAGGGGCGAGGGGTGAAGCTTTCTTT.

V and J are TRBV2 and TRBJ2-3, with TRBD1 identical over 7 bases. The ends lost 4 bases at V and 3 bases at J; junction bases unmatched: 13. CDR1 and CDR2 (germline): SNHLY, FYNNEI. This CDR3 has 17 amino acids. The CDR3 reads CASSVDPDRVRTDTQYF. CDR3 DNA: TGTGCCAGCAGTGTCGATCCCGACAGGGTCCGGACAGATACGCAGTATTTT.

CDR3 loop: CASSLGTSGGFPSSYEQYF. In nucleotides, the CDR3 is TGTGCCAGCAGCTTGGGAACTAGCGGGGGGTTTCCCAGCTCCTACGAGCAGTACTTC. This chain uses TRBV5-6 with TRBJ2-7; TRBD2 aligns across 12 bases. This CDR3 is 19 amino acids long. Per the germline V gene, CDR1 is SGHDT and CDR2 is YYEEEE. The trim removed 0 bases at V and 0 bases at J, leaving 10 bases unmatched.

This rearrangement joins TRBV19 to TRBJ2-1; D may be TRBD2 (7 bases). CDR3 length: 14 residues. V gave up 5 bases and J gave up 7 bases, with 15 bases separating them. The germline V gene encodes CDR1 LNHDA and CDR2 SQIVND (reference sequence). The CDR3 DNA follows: TGTGCCAGTAGTCTGCGAGGGGGGGAAAATGAGCAGTTCTTC. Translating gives CASSLRGGENEQFF.

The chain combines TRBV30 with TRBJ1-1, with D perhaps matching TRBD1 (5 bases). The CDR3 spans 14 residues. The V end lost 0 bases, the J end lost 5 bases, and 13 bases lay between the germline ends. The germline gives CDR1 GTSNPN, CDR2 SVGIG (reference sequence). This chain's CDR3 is CAWSVQGWGTEAFF. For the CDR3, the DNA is TGTGCCTGGAGTGTACAAGGATGGGGGACTGAAGCTTTCTTT.

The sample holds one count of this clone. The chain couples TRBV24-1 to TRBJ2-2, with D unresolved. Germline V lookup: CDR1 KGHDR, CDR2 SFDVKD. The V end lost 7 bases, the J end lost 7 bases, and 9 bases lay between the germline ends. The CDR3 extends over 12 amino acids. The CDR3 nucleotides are TGTGCCACCAGCCTCGTCTACGGGGAGCTGTTTTTT. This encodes CATSLVYGELFF.

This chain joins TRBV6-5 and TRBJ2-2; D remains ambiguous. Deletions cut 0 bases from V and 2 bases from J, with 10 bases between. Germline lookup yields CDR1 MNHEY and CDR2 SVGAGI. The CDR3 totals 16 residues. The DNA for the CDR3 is TGTGCCAGCAGTTACTCGGCCCTTCGAAACACCGGGGAGCTGTTTTTT. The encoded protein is CASSYSALRNTGELFF.

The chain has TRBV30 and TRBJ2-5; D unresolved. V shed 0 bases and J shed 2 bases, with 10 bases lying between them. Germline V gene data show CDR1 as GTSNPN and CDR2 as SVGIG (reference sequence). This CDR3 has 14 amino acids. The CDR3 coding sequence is TGTGCCTGGAGTGTCGGTGGCAGTCAAGAGACCCAGTACTTC. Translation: CAWSVGGSQETQYF.

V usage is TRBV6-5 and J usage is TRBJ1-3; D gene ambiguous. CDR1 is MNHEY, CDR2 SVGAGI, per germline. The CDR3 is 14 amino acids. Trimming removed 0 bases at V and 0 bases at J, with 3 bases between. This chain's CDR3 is CASSYSASGNTIYF. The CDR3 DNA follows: TGTGCCAGCAGTTACTCAGCCTCTGGAAACACCATATATTTT.

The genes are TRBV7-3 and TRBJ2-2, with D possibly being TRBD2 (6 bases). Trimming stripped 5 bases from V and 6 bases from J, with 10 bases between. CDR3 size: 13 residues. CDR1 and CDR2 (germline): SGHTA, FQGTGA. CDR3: CASSRGIAGELFF. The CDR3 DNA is TGTGCCAGCAGCCGCGGGATCGCCGGGGAGCTGTTTTTT.

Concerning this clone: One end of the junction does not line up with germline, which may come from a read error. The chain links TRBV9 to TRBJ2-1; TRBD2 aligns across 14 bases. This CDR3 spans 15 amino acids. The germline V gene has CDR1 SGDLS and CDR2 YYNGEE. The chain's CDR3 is CASSVAETSGGARIF. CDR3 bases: TGTGCCAGCAGCGTAGCCGAGACTAGCGGGGGGGCCCGAATCTTC.

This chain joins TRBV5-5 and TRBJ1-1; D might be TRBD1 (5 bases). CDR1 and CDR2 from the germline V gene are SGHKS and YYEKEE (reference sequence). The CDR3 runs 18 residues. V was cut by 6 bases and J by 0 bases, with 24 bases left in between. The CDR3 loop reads CASITIWGGSNMNTEAFF. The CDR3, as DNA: TGTGCCAGCATCACAATATGGGGCGGATCGAACATGAACACTGAAGCTTTCTTT.

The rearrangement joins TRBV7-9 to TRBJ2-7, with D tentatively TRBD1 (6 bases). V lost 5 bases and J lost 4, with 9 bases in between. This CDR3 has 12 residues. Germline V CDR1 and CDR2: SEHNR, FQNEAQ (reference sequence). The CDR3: CASSLGQYEQYF. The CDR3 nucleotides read TGTGCCAGCAGCCTCGGACAGTACGAGCAGTACTTC.

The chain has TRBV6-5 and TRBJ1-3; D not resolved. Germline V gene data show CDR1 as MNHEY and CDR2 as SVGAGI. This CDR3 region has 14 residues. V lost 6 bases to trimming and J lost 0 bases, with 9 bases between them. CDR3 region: CASRAKVSGNTIYF. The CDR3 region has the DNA TGTGCCAGCAGGGCCAAGGTCTCTGGAAACACCATATATTTT.

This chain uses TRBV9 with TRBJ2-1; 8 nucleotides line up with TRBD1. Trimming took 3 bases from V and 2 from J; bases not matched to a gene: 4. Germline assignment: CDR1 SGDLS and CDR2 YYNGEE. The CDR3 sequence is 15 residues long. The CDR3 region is CASSADRGAYNEQFF. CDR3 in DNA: TGTGCCAGCAGCGCAGACAGGGGTGCCTACAATGAGCAGTTCTTC.

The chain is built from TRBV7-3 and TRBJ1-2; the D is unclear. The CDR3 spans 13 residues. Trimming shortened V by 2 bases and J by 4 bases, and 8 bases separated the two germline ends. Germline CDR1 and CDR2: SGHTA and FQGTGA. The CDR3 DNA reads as TGTGCCAGCAGCTTAGATGGAAGCTATGGCTACACCTTC. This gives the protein CASSLDGSYGYTF.

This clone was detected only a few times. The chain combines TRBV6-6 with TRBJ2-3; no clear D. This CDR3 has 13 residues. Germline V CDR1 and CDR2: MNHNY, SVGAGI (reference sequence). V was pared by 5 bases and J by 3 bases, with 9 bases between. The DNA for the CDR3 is TGTGCCAGCAGTAGGGTAGCTACAGATACGCAGTATTTT. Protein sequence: CASSRVATDTQYF.